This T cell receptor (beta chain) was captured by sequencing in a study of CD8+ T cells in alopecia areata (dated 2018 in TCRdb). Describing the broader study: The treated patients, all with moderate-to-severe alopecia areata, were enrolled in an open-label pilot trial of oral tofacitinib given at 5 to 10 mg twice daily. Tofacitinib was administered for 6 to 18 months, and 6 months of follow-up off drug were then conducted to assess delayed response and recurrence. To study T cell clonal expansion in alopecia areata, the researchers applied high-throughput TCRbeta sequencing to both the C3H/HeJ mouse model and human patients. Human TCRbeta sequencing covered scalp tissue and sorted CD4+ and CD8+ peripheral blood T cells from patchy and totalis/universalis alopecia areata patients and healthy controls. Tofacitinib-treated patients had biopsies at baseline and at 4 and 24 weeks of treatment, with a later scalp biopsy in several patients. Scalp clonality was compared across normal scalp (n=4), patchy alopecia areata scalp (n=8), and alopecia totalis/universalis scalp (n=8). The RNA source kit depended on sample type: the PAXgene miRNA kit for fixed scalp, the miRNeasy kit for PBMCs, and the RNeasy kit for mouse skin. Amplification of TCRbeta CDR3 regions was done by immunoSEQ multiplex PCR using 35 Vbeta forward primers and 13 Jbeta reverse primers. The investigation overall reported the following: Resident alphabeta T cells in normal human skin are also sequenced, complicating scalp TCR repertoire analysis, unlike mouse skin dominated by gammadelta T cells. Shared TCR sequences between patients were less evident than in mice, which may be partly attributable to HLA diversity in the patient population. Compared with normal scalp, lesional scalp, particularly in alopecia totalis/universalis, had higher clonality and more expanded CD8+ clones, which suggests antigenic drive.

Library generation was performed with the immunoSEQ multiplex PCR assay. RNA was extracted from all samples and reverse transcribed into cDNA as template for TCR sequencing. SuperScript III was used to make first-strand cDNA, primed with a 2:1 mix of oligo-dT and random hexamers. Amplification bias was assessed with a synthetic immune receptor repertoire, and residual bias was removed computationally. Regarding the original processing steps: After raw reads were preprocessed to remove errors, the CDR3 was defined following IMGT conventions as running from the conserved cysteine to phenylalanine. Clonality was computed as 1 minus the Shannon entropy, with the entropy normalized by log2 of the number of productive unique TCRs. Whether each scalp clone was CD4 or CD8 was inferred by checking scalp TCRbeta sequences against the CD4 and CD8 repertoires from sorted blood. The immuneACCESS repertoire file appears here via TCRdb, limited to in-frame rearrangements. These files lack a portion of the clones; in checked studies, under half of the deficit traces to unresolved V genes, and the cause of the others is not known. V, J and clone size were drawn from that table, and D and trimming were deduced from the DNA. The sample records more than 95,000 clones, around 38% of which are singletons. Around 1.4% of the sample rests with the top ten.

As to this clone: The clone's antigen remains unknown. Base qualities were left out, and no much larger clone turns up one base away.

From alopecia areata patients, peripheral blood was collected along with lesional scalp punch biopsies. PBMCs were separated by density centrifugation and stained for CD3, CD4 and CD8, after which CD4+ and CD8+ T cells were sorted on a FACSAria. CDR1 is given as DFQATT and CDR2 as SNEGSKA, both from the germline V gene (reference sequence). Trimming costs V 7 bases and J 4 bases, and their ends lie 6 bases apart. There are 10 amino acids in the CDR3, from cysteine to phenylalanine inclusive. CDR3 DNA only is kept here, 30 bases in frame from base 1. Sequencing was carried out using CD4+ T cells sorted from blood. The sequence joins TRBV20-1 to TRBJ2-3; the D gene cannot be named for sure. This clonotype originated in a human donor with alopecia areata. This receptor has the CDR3 CSGSSDTQYF. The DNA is TGCAGTGGGAGCTCAGATACGCAGTATTTT.